This TCR beta chain is drawn from a study of T cells after posttransplantation cyclophosphamide. Findings and limits, study-wide: Later blood repertoires were often dominated by clones from the donor CD8+ memory compartment. TRB clonality was highly associated with recipient CMV seropositivity and reactivation.

Treatment was busulfan-fludarabine conditioning, a marrow graft, and cyclophosphamide on days +3 and +4. This clone was recorded many times. As yet, its antigen is unknown. Here immunoSEQ multiplex PCR was the method, and the copy in TCRdb shows in-frame clones only, minus some. The sample shows approximately 12,000 clones, none of them appearing just once. The TCR was taken from a female patient in her thirties or forties who received an allogeneic stem cell transplant from a related donor, was CMV-positive, and had acute GVHD only. The graft donor may be the source of some T cells. The starting material was PBMCs, obtained after allogeneic stem cell transplant with posttransplant cyclophosphamide.

CDR3 amino acids: CASSEALGRVVDTQYF. In DNA, the CDR3 is TGTGCCAGCAGTGAAGCTTTGGGCAGGGTAGTAGATACGCAGTATTTT. This chain uses TRBV6-1 with TRBJ2-3; possible D gene TRBD1, 5 bases. Trimming removed 0 bases at V and 5 bases at J, with 15 bases between. Looked up from germline, CDR1 is MNHNS and CDR2 is SASEGT. This CDR3 spans 16 amino acids.